The sequence of this T cell receptor beta chain was determined in a study of blood T cell repertoires in COVID-19. Study-level background: PBMCs, B-cell-depleted T cells, or T cells were the source of the cDNA or gDNA that made up the material.

Per the germline V gene, CDR1 is MNHEY and CDR2 is SMNVEV (reference sequence). This CDR3 comprises 13 residues. Trimming shortened V by 3 bases and J by 2 bases, and 5 bases separated the two germline ends. Per the original data handling: Estimated nucleated cell counts came from reference gene primer amplification. TCRdb's table, derived via immunoSEQ multiplex PCR, lists solely in-frame clones and lacks some. Clone size and V and J calls were adopted from that table, with D and trimming inferred from the DNA. The sample consists of about 380,000 clones, 90% of them appearing once. This TCR derives from a man between 18 and 35 years old with active or convalescent COVID-19. J is TRBJ1-5 and V is TRBV27, with D uncertain. The sequencing input was peripheral blood. CDR3 sequence reads: CASSFGGNQPQHF. The CDR3 bases are TGTGCCAGCAGTTTCGGGGGCAATCAGCCCCAGCATTTT.